This TCR beta chain emerged from a study of blood T cell repertoires in COVID-19 (dated by TCRdb to 2018 to 2021). Regarding the research as a whole: The collaborator samples originated in the United States, Italy and Spain and spanned the acute and convalescent phases of COVID-19. The samples were drawn from two sources: the first 160 participants of the ongoing ImmuneRACE study, and over 1,000 subjects contributed by 6 global collaborators. The dataset comprised deeply sampled blood TCRbeta repertoires from subjects exposed to, actively infected with, or recovered from COVID-19. The repertoires were made available in a free public database intended to serve as a resource for research on the immune response to SARS-CoV-2. Where HLA class I and class II types were available, the types were taken from metadata supplied by the sample provider, not from assay-based typing. The prospective study material was composed of cDNA or gDNA derived from T cells, B-cell-depleted T cells, or PBMCs. Sample metadata almost always included a de-identified subject ID, COVID-19 status, age in years and sex.

The paper's findings and limits, for the study overall: Clinical and demographic metadata were provided uncurated, with the amount varying by source and participant.

The CDR3 measures 16 amino acids from cysteine to phenylalanine. Only the CDR3 DNA is retained, 48 bases long and in frame from the first base. V is reduced by 8 bases and J by 1 base, leaving a spacing of 17 bases between them. Based on the germline V gene (reference sequence), the CDR1 and CDR2 sequences are SEHNR and FQNEAQ. Collaborating institutions collected whole blood in K2EDTA tubes following their own protocols. For TCRbeta analysis, collaborator samples were shipped as frozen whole blood, as isolated PBMCs, or as DNA extracted from either sample type. A remark on this clone: Its antigen specificity is not known. No base qualities exist here, and no much larger clone lies one base off it.

TCRbeta CDR3 regions were amplified from genomic DNA using the immunoSEQ Assay, a bias-controlled multiplex PCR. Regarding the original processing steps: The number of nucleated cells in each sample was estimated by amplification of reference gene primers within the assay. To quantify the absolute abundance of each unique TCRbeta CDR3 rearrangement, sequence reads were collapsed and filtered. Productive Simpson clonality was computed per sample as the square root of Simpson's diversity index over productive rearrangements. Imported from immuneACCESS, the table was reduced by TCRdb to in-frame sequences with V and J called. These copies leave out some clones; in studies compared against another copy, an unresolved V gene accounts for under half, and the cause of the remainder is not known. That table furnishes V, J and clone size, whereas the DNA furnished D and trimming. This sample is represented by nearly 45,000 clones; around 80% of them were singletons. The ten largest clonotypes hold more than 13% of the sample.

This chain joins TRBV7-9 to TRBJ2-2, and possibly TRBD2, on 6 matching bases. This TCR was recovered from a human donor in a cohort sampled during active COVID-19. Sequenced material: peripheral blood. The nucleotide sequence reads as follows: TGTGCCAGCCCCCGAGTCCGGGGGAGGAACACCGGGGAGCTGTTTTTT. Translated, it reads CASPRVRGRNTGELFF.